This TCR beta chain appears in the sequencing data of a study of T cell changes during pregnancy in multiple sclerosis. TCRdb keeps only in-frame clones here, not all; method: immunoSEQ multiplex PCR. Among some 80,000 clones listed, over 80% were seen once. The V and J ends lost 5 bases and 2 bases, in that order; junction bases with no gene match: 10. The CDR3 length is 17 residues. Germline V lookup: CDR1 MDHEN, CDR2 SYDVKM. The chain recombines TRBV28 with TRBJ1-3, with 9 bases that match TRBD1. Source: peripheral blood, taken in the first trimester of pregnancy. This TCR was recovered from a female donor with multiple sclerosis, enrolled in a pregnancy study. CDR3 region: CASSHQPGQGPGNTIYF. Here the CDR3 DNA reads TGTGCCAGCAGTCACCAACCGGGACAGGGACCTGGAAACACCATATATTTT.